This record covers a single T cell receptor (beta chain). The sample comes from a study of T-cell reconstitution after alpha-beta-depleted transplantation in children. A library of TCRbeta sequences, prepared with unique molecular identifiers, was generated. Using its own MiXCR run on the PCR reads, TCRdb lists one record per CDR3 protein. This sample has 500,000 to 600,000 distinct CDR3 sequences, with around 19% found just once. Trimming pared 2 bases from V and 5 bases from J, leaving 6 bases between. The CDR3 runs 12 residues. The rearrangement joins TRBV12-3 or TRBV12-4 to TRBJ1-2; unclear D gene. The sample consisted of PBMCs from the stem cell graft donor, taken from the stem cell graft. This receptor was obtained from a human donor who donated a stem cell graft to a child with acute lymphoblastic leukemia. CDR3 in amino acids: CASSLSRYGYTF. DNA for the CDR3: TGTGCCAGCAGTTTATCACGGTATGGCTACACCTTC.